These T cell receptor beta chains were read from a single sample in a study of Graves' ophthalmopathy and Graves' hyperthyroidism. TCRdb used MiXCR to reprocess the multiplex PCR reads, holding one entry per CDR3 protein. The sample includes a few hundred thousand distinct CDR3 sequences, just under 40% seen only once; the top ten take less than 4.5%. The sequenced sample was peripheral blood or thyroid tissue (not recorded which). The source of these receptors is an adult man with Graves' hyperthyroidism. Each CDR3 is given with its conserved first and last residue. Fields, in order: J gene, clone size, D gene, CDR3 length, V gene, CDR3 DNA, CDR3 protein. The D gene is left open where the match is weak. Size values are once, few and many counts, or a class for expanded clones, and some rows have none.

J: TRBJ1-2
size: many
D: TRBD1
length: 13
V: TRBV28
DNA: TGTGCCAGCAGTCAGGAGGGGGCATATGGCTACACCTTC
CDR3: CASSQEGAYGYTF

J: TRBJ2-7
size: many
D: NA
length: 14
V: TRBV5-8
DNA: TGTGCCAGCAGCTTTGGAGGGGATAAGAACGAGCAGTACTTC
CDR3: CASSFGGDKNEQYF

J: TRBJ2-3
size: NA
D: TRBD2
length: 15
V: TRBV20-1
DNA: TGCAGTGCCTCCCCGGCCGCGGGAGGCACAGATACGCAGTATTTT
CDR3: CSASPAAGGTDTQYF

J: TRBJ1-1
size: NA
D: NA
length: 16
V: TRBV4-1
DNA: TGCGCCAGCAGCCGCCAACCGGGACAAGCGAACACTGAAGCTTTCTTT
CDR3: CASSRQPGQANTEAFF

J: TRBJ1-3
size: NA
D: NA
length: 13
V: TRBV7-9
DNA: TGTGCCAGCAGCTTAGCAGGGGTGGACACCATATATTTT
CDR3: CASSLAGVDTIYF

J: TRBJ2-7
size: NA
D: NA
length: 15
V: TRBV10-3
DNA: TGTGCCATCAGTGACCCCCAGGGACTTGGCTACGAGCAGTACTTC
CDR3: CAISDPQGLGYEQYF

J: TRBJ2-2
size: many
D: TRBD1
length: 16
V: TRBV7-9
DNA: TGTGCCAGCAGGATCCCGGGACAGGGAGGCACCGGGGAGCTGTTTTTT
CDR3: CASRIPGQGGTGELFF

J: TRBJ2-5
size: many
D: NA
length: 14
V: TRBV7-9
DNA: TGTGCCAGCAGCTTAGGGACTCCTCAAGAGACCCAGTACTTC
CDR3: CASSLGTPQETQYF

J: TRBJ2-7
size: NA
D: NA
length: 16
V: TRBV7-9
DNA: TGTGCCAGCAGCCCGATGGGAGGCGGGACACGCTACGAGCAGTACTTC
CDR3: CASSPMGGGTRYEQYF

J: TRBJ1-1
size: many
D: TRBD1
length: 14
V: TRBV10-3
DNA: TGTGCCATCAGTAGGACAGGGTCGGGCACTGAAGCTTTCTTT
CDR3: CAISRTGSGTEAFF

J: TRBJ1-2
size: few
D: NA
length: 14
V: TRBV18
DNA: TGTGCCAGCTCACCAGTCGACAGCTCCTATGGCTACACCTTC
CDR3: CASSPVDSSYGYTF

J: TRBJ2-7
size: NA
D: TRBD1
length: 14
V: TRBV5-6
DNA: TGTGCCAGCAGCTACCGGGACAGAACCTATGAGCAGTACTTC
CDR3: CASSYRDRTYEQYF

J: TRBJ2-3
size: NA
D: TRBD2
length: 15
V: TRBV20-1
DNA: TGCAGTGCTAGAGATTCGTTGCGGGGGGGGGATACGCAGTATTTT
CDR3: CSARDSLRGGDTQYF

J: TRBJ2-7
size: few
D: TRBD1
length: 14
V: TRBV5-4
DNA: TGTGCCAGCAGCTCCCTTGGACAGGACTACGAGCAGTACTTC
CDR3: CASSSLGQDYEQYF

J: TRBJ1-5
size: many
D: NA
length: 13
V: TRBV5-1
DNA: TGCGCCAGCAGCCCACACCGCTATCAGCCCCAGCATTTT
CDR3: CASSPHRYQPQHF

J: TRBJ1-1
size: NA
D: TRBD1
length: 16
V: TRBV7-9
DNA: TGTGCCAGCAGCCCAGGGGGGGGGTACACGAACACTGAAGCTCTCTTT
CDR3: CASSPGGGYTNTEALF

J: TRBJ2-1
size: once
D: TRBD2
length: 15
V: TRBV7-9
DNA: TGTGCCAGCAGCCTACTAGCGGGAGTTTACAATGAGCAGTTCTTC
CDR3: CASSLLAGVYNEQFF

J: TRBJ2-2
size: NA
D: TRBD1
length: 16
V: TRBV7-6
DNA: TGTGCCAGCAGCCCTAGACAGGGGAGGAGGACCGGGGAGCTGTTTTTT
CDR3: CASSPRQGRRTGELFF

J: TRBJ2-7
size: NA
D: TRBD2
length: 14
V: TRBV10-3
DNA: TGTGCCATCAGCCTGGGAGCGGGAGTCTACGAGCAGTACTTC
CDR3: CAISLGAGVYEQYF

J: TRBJ2-5
size: many
D: TRBD1
length: 15
V: TRBV6-5
DNA: TGTGCCAGCAGTACGCGGACAGGGGGCATGGAGACCCAGTACTTC
CDR3: CASSTRTGGMETQYF

J: TRBJ1-5
size: many
D: TRBD1
length: 15
V: TRBV6-6
DNA: TGTGCCAGCAGCTCCGGGACAGGGGGCGTTCAGCCCCAGCATTTT
CDR3: CASSSGTGGVQPQHF

J: TRBJ2-7
size: NA
D: TRBD1
length: 15
V: TRBV10-3
DNA: TGTGCCATCAGCCCGTACAGGGGCCCTCAGTACGAGCAGTACTTC
CDR3: CAISPYRGPQYEQYF

J: TRBJ2-7
size: many
D: TRBD2
length: 17
V: TRBV24-1
DNA: TGTGCCACCAGTTTTCCCGGTGCGGGAGGGCGCGTCCACGAGCAGTACTTC
CDR3: CATSFPGAGGRVHEQYF

J: TRBJ1-1
size: NA
D: NA
length: 14
V: TRBV7-9
DNA: TGTGCCAGCAGCTCCGGACAGTTAAGCACTGAAGCTTTCTTT
CDR3: CASSSGQLSTEAFF

J: TRBJ1-5
size: few
D: TRBD1
length: 18
V: TRBV20-1
DNA: TGCAGTGCTAGAAACCGAGACAGGGTTCAGGGAAGCAATCAGCCCCAGCATTTT
CDR3: CSARNRDRVQGSNQPQHF

J: TRBJ2-7
size: many
D: TRBD2
length: 15
V: TRBV20-1
DNA: TGCAGTGCAGAGGAGGGGACTAGCATCTCCTACGAGCAGTACTTC
CDR3: CSAEEGTSISYEQYF

J: TRBJ1-1
size: few
D: NA
length: 11
V: TRBV6-5
DNA: TGTGCCAGCAGTTACCACGGGGGAGCTTTCTTT
CDR3: CASSYHGGAFF

J: TRBJ1-1
size: NA
D: NA
length: 14
V: TRBV7-2
DNA: TGTGCCAGCAGCGACCTAGGGACCAACACTGAAGCTTTCTTT
CDR3: CASSDLGTNTEAFF

J: TRBJ1-6
size: many
D: NA
length: 16
V: TRBV9
DNA: TGTGCCAGCAGCCCCCGATCAGGATTTCCTTTGTCACCCCTCCACTTT
CDR3: CASSPRSGFPLSPLHF

J: TRBJ1-1
size: many
D: TRBD1
length: 14
V: TRBV10-3
DNA: TGTGCCTCCACAGGGGGTTACATGAACACTGAAGCTTTCTTT
CDR3: CASTGGYMNTEAFF

J: TRBJ1-5
size: few
D: TRBD1
length: 16
V: TRBV6-6
DNA: TGTGCCAGCAGTTACGGAGGACAGGCGGGGAATCAGCCCCAGCATTTT
CDR3: CASSYGGQAGNQPQHF

J: TRBJ1-2
size: NA
D: NA
length: 14
V: TRBV25-1
DNA: TGTGCCAGCAGTGAATCGGCAGGGACATATGGCTACACCTTC
CDR3: CASSESAGTYGYTF

J: TRBJ2-1
size: few
D: TRBD2
length: 15
V: TRBV7-9
DNA: TGTGCCAGCAGCTTCGGGACTAGCGGAGGCGATGAGCAGTTCTTC
CDR3: CASSFGTSGGDEQFF

J: TRBJ2-7
size: many
D: NA
length: 16
V: TRBV7-6
DNA: TGTGCCAGCAGCTCCCTCGCTGGCGGTCCTCCCTACGAGCAGTACTTC
CDR3: CASSSLAGGPPYEQYF

J: TRBJ1-2
size: NA
D: NA
length: 17
V: TRBV11-3
DNA: TGTGCCAGCAGCTCCCCCATGGGGCTGGAGACTAACTATGGCTACACCTTC
CDR3: CASSSPMGLETNYGYTF

J: TRBJ2-1
size: NA
D: NA
length: 14
V: TRBV4-1
DNA: TGCGCAAGCAGCCAGGGGGGGGCAGGTAATGAGCAGTTCTTC
CDR3: CASSQGGAGNEQFF

J: TRBJ2-1
size: NA
D: NA
length: 15
V: TRBV12-3/TRBV12-4
DNA: TGTGCCAGCAGTCTACAGGAGAGCTCCTACAATGAGCAGTTCTTC
CDR3: CASSLQESSYNEQFF

J: TRBJ1-2
size: NA
D: TRBD1
length: 16
V: TRBV10-2
DNA: TGCGCCAGCAGTGAGCCGCCCGGACAGGGGTTATATGGCTACACCTTC
CDR3: CASSEPPGQGLYGYTF

J: TRBJ2-5
size: many
D: TRBD2
length: 15
V: TRBV7-9
DNA: TGTGCCAGCAGACATCTGGGAGGGACGCAAGAGACCCAGTACTTC
CDR3: CASRHLGGTQETQYF

J: TRBJ2-5
size: NA
D: NA
length: 14
V: TRBV2
DNA: TGTGCCAGCAGTGCCGGGAGATTAGCAGAGACCCAGTACTTC
CDR3: CASSAGRLAETQYF

J: TRBJ1-4
size: many
D: NA
length: 17
V: TRBV7-9
DNA: TGTGCCAGCAGCTCCCTCCGGGCCCAAAATCCGAATGAAAAACTGTTTTTT
CDR3: CASSSLRAQNPNEKLFF

J: TRBJ1-4
size: few
D: NA
length: 14
V: TRBV7-9
DNA: TGTGCCAGCAGCTCCGGGACGTCTCGAGAAAAACTGTTTTTT
CDR3: CASSSGTSREKLFF